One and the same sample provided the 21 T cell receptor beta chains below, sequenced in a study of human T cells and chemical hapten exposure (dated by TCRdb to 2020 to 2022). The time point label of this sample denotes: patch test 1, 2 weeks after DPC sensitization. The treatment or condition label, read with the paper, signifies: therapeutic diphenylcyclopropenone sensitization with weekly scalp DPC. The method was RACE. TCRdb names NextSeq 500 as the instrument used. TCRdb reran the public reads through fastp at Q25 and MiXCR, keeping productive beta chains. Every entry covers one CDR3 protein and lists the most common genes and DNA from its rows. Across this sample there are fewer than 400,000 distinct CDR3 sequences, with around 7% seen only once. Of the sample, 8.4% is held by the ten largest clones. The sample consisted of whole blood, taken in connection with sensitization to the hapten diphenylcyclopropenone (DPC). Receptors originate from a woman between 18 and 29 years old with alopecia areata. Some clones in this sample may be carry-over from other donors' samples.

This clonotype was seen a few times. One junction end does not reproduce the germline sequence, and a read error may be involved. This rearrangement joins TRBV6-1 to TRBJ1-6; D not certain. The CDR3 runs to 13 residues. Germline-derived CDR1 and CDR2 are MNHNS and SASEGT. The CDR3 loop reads CASSESEVGPRGF. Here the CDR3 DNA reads TGTGCCAGCAGTGAAAGTGAAGTTGGACCCCGAGGGTTT.

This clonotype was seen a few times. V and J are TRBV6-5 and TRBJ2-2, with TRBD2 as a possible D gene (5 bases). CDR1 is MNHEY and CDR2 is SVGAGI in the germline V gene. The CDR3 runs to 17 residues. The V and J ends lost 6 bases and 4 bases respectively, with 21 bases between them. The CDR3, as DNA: TGTGCCAGCAGGCCCCAAGCGCGGGCTGGCGCCACCGGGGAGCTGTTTTTT. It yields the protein CASRPQARAGATGELFF.

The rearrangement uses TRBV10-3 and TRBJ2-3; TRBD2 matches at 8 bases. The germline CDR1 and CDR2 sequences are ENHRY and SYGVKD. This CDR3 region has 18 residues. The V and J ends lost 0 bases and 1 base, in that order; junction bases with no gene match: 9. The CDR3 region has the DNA TGTGCCATCAGTGAGTCGACTGCGGGGGGCCGGGGCACAGATACGCAGTATTTT. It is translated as CAISESTAGGRGTDTQYF.

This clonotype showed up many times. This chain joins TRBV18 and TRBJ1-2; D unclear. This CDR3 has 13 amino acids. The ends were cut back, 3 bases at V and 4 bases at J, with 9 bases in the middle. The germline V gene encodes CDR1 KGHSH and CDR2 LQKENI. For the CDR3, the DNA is TGTGCCAGCTCACCTCCGACAAGCTATGGCTACACCTTC. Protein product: CASSPPTSYGYTF.

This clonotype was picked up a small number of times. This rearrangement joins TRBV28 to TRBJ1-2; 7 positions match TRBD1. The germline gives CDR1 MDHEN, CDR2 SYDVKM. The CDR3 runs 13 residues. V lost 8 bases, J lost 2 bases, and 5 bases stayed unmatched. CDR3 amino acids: CASGGTANYGYTF. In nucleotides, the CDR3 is TGTGCCAGCGGCGGGACAGCCAACTATGGCTACACCTTC.

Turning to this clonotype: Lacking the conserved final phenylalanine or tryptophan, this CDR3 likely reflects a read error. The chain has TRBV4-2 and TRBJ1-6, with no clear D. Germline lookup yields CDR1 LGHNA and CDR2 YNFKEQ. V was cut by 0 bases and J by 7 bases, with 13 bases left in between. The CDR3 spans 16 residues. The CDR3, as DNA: TGTGCCAGCAGCCAAGAGCTAAGACCCTCGAATTCACCCCTCCACTAT. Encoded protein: CASSQELRPSNSPLHY.

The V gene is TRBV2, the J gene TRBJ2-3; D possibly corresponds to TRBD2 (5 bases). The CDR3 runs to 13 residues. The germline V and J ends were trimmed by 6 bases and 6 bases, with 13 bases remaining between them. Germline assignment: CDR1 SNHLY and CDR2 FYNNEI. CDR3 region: CASRSSGGDTQYF. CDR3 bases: TGTGCCAGCAGATCTTCGGGCGGGGATACGCAGTATTTT.

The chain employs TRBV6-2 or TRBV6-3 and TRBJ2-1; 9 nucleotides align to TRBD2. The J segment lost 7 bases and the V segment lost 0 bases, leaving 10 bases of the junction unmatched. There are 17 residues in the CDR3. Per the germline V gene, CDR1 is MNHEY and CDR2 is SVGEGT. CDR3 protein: CASSYSLGRGGPNEQFF. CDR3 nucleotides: TGTGCCAGCAGTTACTCCCTGGGGCGGGGGGGCCCGAATGAGCAGTTCTTC.

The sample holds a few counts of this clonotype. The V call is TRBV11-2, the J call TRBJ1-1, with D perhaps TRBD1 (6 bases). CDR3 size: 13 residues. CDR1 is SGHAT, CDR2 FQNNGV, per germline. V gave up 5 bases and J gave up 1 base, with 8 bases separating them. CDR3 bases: TGTGCCAGCAGCATGGACAGGAACACTGAAGCTTTCTTT. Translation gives CASSMDRNTEAFF.

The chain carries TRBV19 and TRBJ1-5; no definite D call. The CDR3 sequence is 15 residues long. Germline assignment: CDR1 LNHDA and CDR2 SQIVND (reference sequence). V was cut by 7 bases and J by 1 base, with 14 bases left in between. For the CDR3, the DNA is TGTGCCAGTACAGCATATGTGGAGAGCAATCAGCCCCAGCATTTT. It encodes CASTAYVESNQPQHF.

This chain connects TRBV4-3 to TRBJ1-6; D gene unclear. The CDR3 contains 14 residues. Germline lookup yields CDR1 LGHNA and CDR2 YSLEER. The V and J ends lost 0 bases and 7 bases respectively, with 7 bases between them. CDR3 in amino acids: CASSQDRRNSPLHF. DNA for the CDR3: TGCGCCAGCAGCCAAGATAGGCGGAATTCACCCCTCCACTTT.

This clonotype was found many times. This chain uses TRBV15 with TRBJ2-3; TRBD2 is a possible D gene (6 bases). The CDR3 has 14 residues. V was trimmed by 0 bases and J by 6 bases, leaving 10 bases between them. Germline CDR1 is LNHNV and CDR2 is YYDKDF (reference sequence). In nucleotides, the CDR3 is TGTGCCACCAGCAGAGATGGGGAGGCGGATACGCAGTATTTT. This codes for CATSRDGEADTQYF.

The CDR3 DNA reads TGTGCCAGCAGTGCTCCGGGACAGGGGTACAATGAGCAGTTCTTC. It is translated as CASSAPGQGYNEQFF. The genes are TRBV13 and TRBJ2-1; 10 nucleotides align to TRBD1. Losses at the gene ends were 6 bases for V and 4 bases for J; bases not matched to a gene: 6. Germline values: CDR1 PRHDT, CDR2 FYEKMQ (reference sequence). This CDR3 is built from 15 residues.

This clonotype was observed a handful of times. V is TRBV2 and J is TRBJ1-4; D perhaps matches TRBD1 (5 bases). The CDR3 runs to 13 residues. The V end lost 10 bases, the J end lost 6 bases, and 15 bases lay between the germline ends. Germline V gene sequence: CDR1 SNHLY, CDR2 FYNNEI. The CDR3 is CATTRGEYEKLFF. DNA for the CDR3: TGTGCCACCACCCGGGGGGAGTATGAAAAACTGTTTTTT.

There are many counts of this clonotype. The DNA of the CDR3 is TGTGCCAGCAGGGCCAGCAGCGCTGTGTGGGAGCAGTACTTC. Translating gives CASRASSAVWEQYF. The chain couples TRBV12-3 or TRBV12-4 to TRBJ2-7; the D is unclear. Between the trimmed V and J ends, which lost 6 bases and 7 bases, there was a span of 19 bases. CDR3 size: 14 residues.

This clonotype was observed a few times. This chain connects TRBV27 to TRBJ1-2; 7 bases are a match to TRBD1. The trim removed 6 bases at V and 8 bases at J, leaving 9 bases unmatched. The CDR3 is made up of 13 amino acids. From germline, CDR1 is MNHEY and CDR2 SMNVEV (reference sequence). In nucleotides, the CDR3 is TGTGCCAGCAGCCGAGACAGGGTTCGCGGCTACACCTTC. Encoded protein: CASSRDRVRGYTF.

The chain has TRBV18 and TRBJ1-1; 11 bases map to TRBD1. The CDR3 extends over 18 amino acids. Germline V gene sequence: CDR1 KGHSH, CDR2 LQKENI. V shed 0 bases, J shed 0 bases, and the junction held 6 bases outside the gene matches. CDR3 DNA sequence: TGTGCCAGCTCACCACCCCCGCAGGACAGGGGGCTGAACACTGAAGCTTTCTTT. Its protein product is CASSPPPQDRGLNTEAFF.

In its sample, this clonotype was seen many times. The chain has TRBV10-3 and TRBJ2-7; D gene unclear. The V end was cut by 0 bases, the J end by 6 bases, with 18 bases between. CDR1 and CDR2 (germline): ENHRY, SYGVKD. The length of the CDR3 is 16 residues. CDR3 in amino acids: CAISESAVGYGAEQYF. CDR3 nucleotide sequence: TGTGCCATCAGTGAGTCGGCAGTCGGGTACGGTGCCGAGCAGTACTTC.

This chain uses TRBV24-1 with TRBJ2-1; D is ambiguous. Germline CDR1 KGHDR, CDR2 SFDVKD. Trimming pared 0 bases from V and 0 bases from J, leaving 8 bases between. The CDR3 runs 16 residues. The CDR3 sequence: CATSDLDSSSYNEQFF. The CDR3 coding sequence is TGTGCCACCAGTGATTTGGACTCTAGCTCCTACAATGAGCAGTTCTTC.

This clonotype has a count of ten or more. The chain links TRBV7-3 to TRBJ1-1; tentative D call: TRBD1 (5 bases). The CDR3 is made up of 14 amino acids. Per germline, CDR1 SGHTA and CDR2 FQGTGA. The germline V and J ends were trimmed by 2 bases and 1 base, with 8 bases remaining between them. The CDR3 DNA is TGTGCCAGCAGCTTACAGGGCGGGAACACTGAAGCTTTCTTT. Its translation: CASSLQGGNTEAFF.

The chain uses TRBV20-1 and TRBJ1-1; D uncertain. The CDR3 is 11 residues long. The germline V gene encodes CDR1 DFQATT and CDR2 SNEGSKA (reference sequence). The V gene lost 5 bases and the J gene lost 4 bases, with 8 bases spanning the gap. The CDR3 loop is CSAVRSTEAFF. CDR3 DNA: TGCAGTGCTGTCCGGAGCACTGAAGCTTTCTTT.